Below, 18 T cell receptor beta chains from the same sample are listed, as sequenced in a study of blood T cell repertoires in COVID-19. Sequencing used immunoSEQ multiplex PCR; TCRdb keeps in-frame clones, though not all of them. Altogether 300,000 to 450,000 clones are present, 88% being singletons, with the ten largest covering about 0.94%. The specimen was PBMCs or T cells enriched from blood (not recorded which). The receptors originated from a woman under 40 who had been exposed to COVID-19.

This chain links TRBV19 with TRBJ2-5, with TRBD1 as a possible D gene (6 bases). The CDR3 runs 13 residues. Trimming left V 4 bases short and J 2 bases short, with 8 bases between. Germline loops: CDR1 LNHDA, CDR2 SQIVND (reference sequence). The CDR3 reads CASSTGAQETQYF. The CDR3 DNA reads as TGTGCCAGTAGTACAGGGGCGCAAGAGACCCAGTACTTC.

This clone was seen a single time. This chain uses TRBV7-6 with TRBJ1-2; D is possibly TRBD1 (6 bases). Deletions cut 5 bases from V and 4 bases from J, with 14 bases between. CDR1 is SGHVS and CDR2 is FNYEAQ in the germline V gene. This CDR3 has 14 amino acids. This CDR3 is CASSMNRVAYGYTF. CDR3 coding DNA: TGTGCCAGCAGCATGAACAGGGTTGCCTATGGCTACACCTTC.

V and J are TRBV19 and TRBJ2-7; D is possibly TRBD2 (7 bases). V shed 1 base and J shed 3 bases, with 16 bases lying between them. The V gene's germline CDR1 is LNHDA and CDR2 SQIVND (reference sequence). The CDR3 has 16 residues. The CDR3: CASSIAAGTRDYEQYF. The CDR3 DNA reads TGTGCCAGTAGTATAGCAGCGGGGACACGAGACTACGAGCAGTACTTC.

This clone was recorded only once. The V gene is TRBV6-5, the J gene TRBJ2-7; D perhaps matches TRBD1 (6 bases). The CDR3 is 12 residues long. The germline V and J ends were trimmed by 11 bases and 4 bases, with 15 bases remaining between them. Germline V gene lookup returns CDR1 MNHEY and CDR2 SVGAGI. The CDR3 region has the DNA TGTGCCGGTCAACAGGGTTCTTACGAGCAGTACTTC. Its translation is CAGQQGSYEQYF.

This clone has only one observation. V is TRBV27 and J is TRBJ2-7; 9 positions agree with TRBD2. The length of the CDR3 is 15 residues. Per germline, CDR1 MNHEY and CDR2 SMNVEV (reference sequence). The trim removed 2 bases at V and 2 bases at J, leaving 4 bases unmatched. CDR3 amino acids: CASSLGAGGAYEQYF. The CDR3 DNA reads as TGTGCCAGCAGTTTAGGAGCGGGAGGTGCCTACGAGCAGTACTTC.

J is TRBJ2-3 and V is TRBV7-3, with 11 bases lining up with TRBD2. Germline V gives CDR1 SGHTA, CDR2 FQGTGA. V was pared by 5 bases and J by 5 bases, with 9 bases of the junction left unmatched. This CDR3 is built from 16 residues. This chain's CDR3 is CASSPGLADPQDTQYF. The CDR3 DNA follows: TGTGCCAGCAGCCCGGGACTAGCGGACCCACAAGATACGCAGTATTTT.

The V call is TRBV24-1, the J call TRBJ2-6, with D tentatively TRBD2 (6 bases). With 4 bases removed from V and 3 bases from J, the gap between germline ends came to 12 bases. The CDR3 is made up of 16 amino acids. Per the germline V gene, CDR1 is KGHDR and CDR2 is SFDVKD. CDR3 sequence: CATSDPRGFGANVLTF. CDR3 nucleotides: TGTGCCACCAGTGACCCCCGGGGGTTTGGGGCCAACGTCCTGACTTTC.

This chain links TRBV28 with TRBJ1-5, with TRBD1 matching 7 bases. This CDR3 has 16 residues. Germline CDR1 reads MDHEN; CDR2 reads SYDVKM. The V and J ends lost 4 bases and 6 bases, in that order; junction bases with no gene match: 12. This CDR3 is CASSSPGTEALQPQHF. In nucleotides, the CDR3 is TGTGCCAGCAGTTCCCCCGGGACAGAAGCCCTTCAGCCCCAGCATTTT.

V gene TRBV5-5 combines with J gene TRBJ2-5; D remains unclear. Germline loops: CDR1 SGHKS, CDR2 YYEKEE (reference sequence). V lost 2 bases and J lost 5, with 10 bases in between. The CDR3 loop spans 13 amino acids. Written as DNA, the CDR3 is TGTGCCAGCAGCTTTCAGGTCCGGGAGACCCAGTACTTC. This codes for CASSFQVRETQYF.

J is TRBJ2-7 and V is TRBV19, with 8 bases aligning to TRBD1. The J segment lost 4 bases and the V segment lost 10 bases, leaving 6 bases of the junction unmatched. The CDR3 runs 12 residues. CDR1 and CDR2 (germline): LNHDA, SQIVND (reference sequence). Here the CDR3 DNA reads TGTGCCACCTGGACAGGGTTTTACGAGCAGTACTTC. It yields the protein CATWTGFYEQYF.

This clone was seen more than once but under ten times. The chain employs TRBV2 and TRBJ1-2, with D perhaps matching TRBD1 (6 bases). The CDR3 has 15 residues. Germline-derived CDR1 and CDR2 are SNHLY and FYNNEI. V lost 5 bases and J lost 4, with 17 bases in between. CDR3 sequence reads: CASSLNRVGVYGYTF. The CDR3 DNA sequence: TGTGCCAGCAGTCTCAACAGGGTAGGGGTCTATGGCTACACCTTC.

The chain couples TRBV3-1 (or the pseudogene TRBV3-2) to TRBJ1-6; 7 bases agree with TRBD1. Trimming removed 2 bases from V and 0 bases from J; junction bases left unmatched: 7. The CDR3 runs 18 residues. Germline CDR1 LGHDT, CDR2 YNNKEL (reference sequence). The CDR3: CASSQFRGDSSYNSPLHF. CDR3 DNA sequence: TGTGCCAGCAGCCAATTCCGAGGGGACAGCTCCTATAATTCACCCCTCCACTTT.

The V call is TRBV28, the J call TRBJ1-5; 9 bases agree with TRBD1. The CDR3 runs to 21 residues. Germline CDR1 reads MDHEN; CDR2 reads SYDVKM. V was clipped by 6 bases and J by 2 bases; unmatched bases: 23. The CDR3 bases are TGTGCCAGCAGACCCAACCTTGGGACAGGGTATTGGGGGGTCGGCAATCAGCCCCAGCATTTT. This encodes CASRPNLGTGYWGVGNQPQHF.

This clone was detected once. This sequence joins TRBV30 and TRBJ2-5, with D possibly being TRBD2 (6 bases). Germline V gene data show CDR1 as GTSNPN and CDR2 as SVGIG (reference sequence). The CDR3 sequence is 14 residues long. V lost 4 bases and J 0 bases, leaving 12 bases between the germline ends. CDR3 bases: TGTGCCTGGACGCGGGGTCAGTACCAAGAGACCCAGTACTTC. Translation gives CAWTRGQYQETQYF. Full variable domain (outside the CDR3, taken from reference TRBV30 and TRBJ2-5): SQTIHQWPATLVQPVGSPLSLECTVEGTSNPNLYWYRQAAGRGLQLLFYSVGIGQISSEVPQNLSASRPQDRQFILSSKKLLLSDSGFYLCAWTRGQYQETQYFGPGTRLLVL.

This clone was recorded only once. The same CDR3 also results from other DNA sequences found in this sample. V is TRBV28 and J is TRBJ2-7; TRBD2 matches at 7 bases. Germline lookup yields CDR1 MDHEN and CDR2 SYDVKM. V shed 1 base and J 0 bases; nucleotides not matched to a gene: 0. The CDR3 has 14 residues. As DNA, the CDR3 is TGTGCCAGCAGTTTATCGGGGGGCTCCTACGAGCAGTACTTC. Protein product: CASSLSGGSYEQYF.

This sequence joins TRBV2 and TRBJ2-7, with a tentative D call TRBD1 (6 bases). Germline values: CDR1 SNHLY, CDR2 FYNNEI. This CDR3 is 14 amino acids long. Deletions cut 10 bases from V and 1 base from J, with 17 bases between. CDR3 loop: CATRVAGVSYEQYF. CDR3 DNA: TGTGCCACCCGGGTGGCAGGGGTATCCTACGAGCAGTACTTC.

This clone has only one observation. The chain joins TRBV11-3 to TRBJ2-6; D gene uncertain. The CDR3 length is 13 residues. The ends were cut back, 10 bases at V and 0 bases at J, with 7 bases in the middle. The germline CDR1 and CDR2 sequences are SGHNT and YENEEA. The CDR3 DNA sequence: TGTGCCACCCAGAACTCTGGGGCCAACGTCCTGACTTTC. Its translation is CATQNSGANVLTF.

A note on this clone: Given a much more abundant clone one base away, this may be a read error. The chain uses TRBV28 and TRBJ2-1; TRBD2 might be the D (5 bases). The CDR3 is 12 amino acids. CDR1 and CDR2 from the germline V gene are MDHEN and SYDVKM. Trimming took 2 bases from V and 7 from J, leaving 6 bases between them. CDR3 sequence (DNA): TGTGCCAGCAGTTTAACGGGGAATGAGCAGTTCTTC. It translates to CASSLTGNEQFF.